The 9 T cell receptor beta chains below come from one sample, sequenced in a study of blood T cell repertoires in COVID-19. Measured with immunoSEQ multiplex PCR; TCRdb has only the in-frame clones, and not every one. Of under 40,000 clones listed, more than 85% were seen once; the top ten hold less than 50%. Sequenced sample: peripheral blood. The receptors were sampled from a man aged 60 to 69 with active or convalescent COVID-19.

The chain combines TRBV19 with TRBJ1-5, with D perhaps matching TRBD1 (5 bases). The germline V gene has CDR1 LNHDA and CDR2 SQIVND (reference sequence). CDR3 length: 14 amino acids. The V end lost 3 bases, the J end lost 3 bases, and 9 bases lay between the germline ends. The chain's CDR3 is CASSIAGSNQPQHF. The CDR3 nucleotides read TGTGCCAGTAGTATTGCAGGGTCCAATCAGCCCCAGCATTTT. Combining the CDR3 with reference TRBV19 and TRBJ1-5 gives the whole variable domain DGGITQSPKYLFRKEGQNVTLSCEQNLNHDAMYWYRQDPGQGLRLIYYSQIVNDFQKGDIAEGYSVSREKKESFPLTVTSAQKNPTAFYLCASSIAGSNQPQHFGDGTRLSIL.

This clone has just one count. The rearrangement links TRBV18 to TRBJ1-2; maybe TRBD1 (6 bases). The CDR3 covers 14 residues. V was cut by 6 bases and J by 4 bases, with 15 bases left in between. In germline, CDR1 is KGHSH, CDR2 LQKENI. The CDR3 nucleotides read TGTGCCAGCTCCCCGAACAGGGAAAGCTATGGCTACACCTTC. Translated: CASSPNRESYGYTF.

This rearrangement joins TRBV30 to TRBJ1-2; D is undetermined. Looked up from germline, CDR1 is GTSNPN and CDR2 is SVGIG (reference sequence). With 2 bases removed from V and 0 bases from J, the gap between germline ends came to 4 bases. The CDR3 consists of 12 residues. CDR3 coding DNA: TGTGCCTGGAGTCGTACTAACTATGGCTACACCTTC. Translation gives CAWSRTNYGYTF.

The chain combines TRBV29-1 with TRBJ2-1; 13 nucleotides match TRBD2. Germline V gives CDR1 SQVTM, CDR2 ANQGSEA. V dropped 8 bases and J dropped 10; count of bases not matched to a gene: 5. The CDR3 spans 12 residues. CDR3 in DNA: TGCAGCAAACTAGCGGGAGGGGGCGAGCAGTTCTTC. This sequence encodes CSKLAGGGEQFF.

The J gene is TRBJ1-2, the V gene TRBV12-3 or TRBV12-4, with no clear D. Between the trimmed V and J ends, which lost 5 bases and 0 bases, there was a span of 7 bases. The length of the CDR3 is 13 residues. This CDR3 is CASSETANYGYTF. The CDR3 region has the DNA TGTGCCAGCAGTGAAACAGCTAACTATGGCTACACCTTC.

This sequence joins TRBV18 and TRBJ1-5; D gene uncertain. The germline CDR1 and CDR2 sequences are KGHSH and LQKENI. There are 15 residues in the CDR3. V was cut by 3 bases and J by 4 bases, with 13 bases left in between. DNA for the CDR3: TGTGCCAGCTCACCCGGGTTTGGAGGGAATCAGCCCCAGCATTTT. Amino acids: CASSPGFGGNQPQHF.

The chain couples TRBV7-9 to TRBJ2-1; D gene uncertain. This CDR3 comprises 13 residues. Germline V gene lookup returns CDR1 SEHNR and CDR2 FQNEAQ (reference sequence). Trimming left V 5 bases short and J 9 bases short, with 14 bases between. The CDR3 DNA is TGTGCCAGCAGCCCTAAAATCCACGGTGAGCAGTTCTTC. Protein product: CASSPKIHGEQFF.

This chain joins TRBV18 and TRBJ2-1; 12 nucleotides align to TRBD2. The CDR3 extends over 15 amino acids. Germline assignment: CDR1 KGHSH and CDR2 LQKENI. Unmatched junction bases numbered 2, after V lost 6 bases and J lost 2 bases. CDR3 loop: CASSLAGGPYNEQFF. For the CDR3, the DNA is TGTGCCAGCTCGCTAGCGGGAGGGCCCTACAATGAGCAGTTCTTC.

The genes are TRBV6-6 and TRBJ2-7; D gene uncertain. V lost 0 bases, J lost 5 bases, and 5 bases lay in between. The CDR3 is 12 residues long. Germline CDR1 is MNHNY and CDR2 is SVGAGI (reference sequence). CDR3 protein: CASSYSSDEQYF. The CDR3 nucleotides read TGTGCCAGCAGTTACTCGTCCGACGAGCAGTACTTC.